The source of this T cell receptor beta chain is a study of vaccination effects on CD4 cells after COVID-19. After expansion with viral peptide pools in the ViraFEST assay, antigen-specific CD4+ T cells were sequenced. Culturing for roughly 10 days preceded CD4+ T cell isolation. None of the vaccinated had previously contracted SARS-CoV-2, and their nucleocapsid antibodies tested negative. Comment on this clone: Its antigen is not identified.

The method was immunoSEQ multiplex PCR; TCRdb's version includes in-frame clones alone and lacks a portion of them. This sample has roughly 30,000 clones, with about 80% found just once. The V end lost 8 bases, the J end lost 2 bases, and 7 bases lay between the germline ends. The CDR3 has 12 residues. CDR1 MDHEN and CDR2 SYDVKM come from the germline V gene. The V call is TRBV28, the J call TRBJ2-1; a weak D match, TRBD2 (6 bases). This TCR derives from a human donor who received a COVID-19 vaccine. The starting material was CD4+ T cells from PBMCs cultured with HCoV-OC43 spike peptides, obtained before COVID-19 vaccination. Subset reported: HCoV-OC43 spike overlapping peptide pool stimulation. The CDR3 is CASGRPYNEQFF. CDR3 in DNA: TGTGCCAGCGGGAGGCCCTACAATGAGCAGTTCTTC. The full variable domain, with the rest looked up from reference TRBV28 and TRBJ2-1, is DVKVTQSSRYLVKRTGEKVFLECVQDMDHENMFWYRQDPGLGLRLIYFSYDVKMKEKGDIPEGYSVSREKKERFSLILESASTNQTSMYLCASGRPYNEQFFGPGTRLTVL.